The sequence of this T cell receptor beta chain was determined in a study of control samples from healthy donors and cancer patients. Sequencing used immunoSEQ multiplex PCR; TCRdb keeps in-frame clones, though not all of them. The table records roughly 130,000 clones, just over 90% of them present only once. Germline CDR1 and CDR2: MNHEY and SVGEGT. This CDR3 comprises 17 residues. Trimming removed 2 bases from V and 0 bases from J, with 11 bases in between. The V and J genes are TRBV6-2 or TRBV6-3 and TRBJ2-6; possibly TRBD1 for D (5 bases). This TCR was sampled from a man in his fifties or sixties with head and neck cancer. The sample was PBMCs. The CDR3 loop reads CASSYKQGSSGANVLTF. The CDR3 bases are TGTGCCAGCAGTTACAAGCAGGGTAGCTCTGGGGCCAACGTCCTGACTTTC.